Listed here are 20 T cell receptor beta chains from one sample, sequenced in a study of cytomegalovirus exposure and HLA in healthy donors. The PCR contained 60 Vbeta and 13 Jbeta primers. Profiled with immunoSEQ multiplex PCR; TCRdb holds only in-frame clones, not every one. Among more than 140,000 clones, roughly 75% were seen once, and the ten largest hold more than 2.5%. Sequenced sample: PBMCs. The source of these receptors is a man in his forties in good health and CMV-seronegative.

The chain is built from TRBV28 and TRBJ2-7, with D possibly TRBD1 on 6 matching bases. Germline V gene data show CDR1 as MDHEN and CDR2 as SYDVKM. The V and J ends lost 4 bases and 6 bases respectively, with 19 bases between them. CDR3 size: 15 residues. CDR3 coding DNA: TGTGCCAGCAGTTCCCCACAGGGATACGGACTCGAGCAGTACTTC. It translates to CASSSPQGYGLEQYF.

V gene TRBV7-9 combines with J gene TRBJ2-1, with 12 bases fitting TRBD2. Trimming cost V 5 bases and J 6 bases; bases outside gene matches: 14. CDR3 size: 18 residues. From germline, CDR1 is SEHNR and CDR2 FQNEAQ (reference sequence). The CDR3 DNA sequence: TGTGCCAGCAGCATGACCAACCCTAGCGGGGGGGCCAGCAATGAGCAGTTCTTC. Its protein product is CASSMTNPSGGASNEQFF.

The chain is built from TRBV7-8 and TRBJ1-2; TRBD1 is a possible D gene (6 bases). Trimming left V 5 bases short and J 8 bases short, with 15 bases between. The CDR3 consists of 13 residues. Germline V gene sequence: CDR1 SGHVS, CDR2 FQNEAQ. The CDR3 sequence: CASSHRTGRGYTF. The DNA of the CDR3 is TGTGCCAGCAGCCACCGCACAGGGCGAGGCTACACCTTC.

The J gene is TRBJ2-5, the V gene TRBV6-5; TRBD1 matches at 9 bases. V shed 6 bases and J 3 bases; nucleotides not matched to a gene: 8. Germline V lookup: CDR1 MNHEY, CDR2 SVGAGI. The CDR3 sequence is 15 residues long. The CDR3 loop reads CASRVNRGRKETQYF. DNA of the CDR3: TGTGCCAGCAGGGTGAACAGGGGGCGCAAAGAGACCCAGTACTTC.

The chain links TRBV2 to TRBJ1-5; D call uncertain. The ends were cut back, 6 bases at V and 4 bases at J, with 4 bases in the middle. The germline V gene has CDR1 SNHLY and CDR2 FYNNEI. This CDR3 has 11 residues. The CDR3 bases are TGTGCCAGCAGATTAAATCAGCCCCAGCATTTT. It is translated as CASRLNQPQHF. The full variable domain, its missing parts supplied by reference TRBV2 and TRBJ1-5, is EPEVTQTPSHQVTQMGQEVILRCVPISNHLYFYWYRQILGQKVEFLVSFYNNEISEKSEIFDDQFSVERPDGSNFTLKIRSTKLEDSAMYFCASRLNQPQHFGDGTRLSIL.

V usage is TRBV4-3 and J usage is TRBJ2-1; unclear D gene. Germline V CDR1 and CDR2: LGHNA, YSLEER. Trimming left V 1 base short and J 5 bases short, with 12 bases between. CDR3 length: 15 amino acids. CDR3 sequence (DNA): TGCGCCAGCAGCCAAGTCACAAACCAAGACAATGAGCAGTTCTTC. Protein: CASSQVTNQDNEQFF.

This clone has just a few counts. The chain has TRBV7-9 and TRBJ1-2, with 10 bases aligning to TRBD1. The V and J ends lost 4 bases and 3 bases, in that order; junction bases with no gene match: 17. Germline assignment: CDR1 SEHNR and CDR2 FQNEAQ (reference sequence). There are 19 residues in the CDR3. CDR3 bases: TGTGCCAGCAGCTCCCGGGGACAGGGGTCCCCCGGAACCTACTATGGCTACACCTTC. It is translated as CASSSRGQGSPGTYYGYTF. Complete variable domain (other parts from reference TRBV7-9 and TRBJ1-2): DTGVSQNPRHKITKRGQNVTFRCDPISEHNRLYWYRQTLGQGPEFLTYFQNEAQLEKSRLLSDRFSAERPKGSFSTLEIQRTEQGDSAMYLCASSSRGQGSPGTYYGYTFGSGTRLTVV.

The gene calls are TRBV7-9 and TRBJ2-7; 10 bases agree with TRBD1. J gave up 6 bases and V 1 base, and 9 bases lay outside the gene matches. Germline CDR1 is SEHNR and CDR2 is FQNEAQ (reference sequence). The CDR3 has 16 residues. The CDR3 sequence: CASSLGVTGGLGEQYF. The CDR3 coding sequence is TGTGCCAGCAGCTTAGGAGTGACAGGGGGCTTGGGCGAGCAGTACTTC.

This clone showed up just a few times. The V call is TRBV2, the J call TRBJ2-1; D may be TRBD2 (5 bases). Trimming took off 4 bases at V and 5 bases at J, with 9 bases between the two ends. This CDR3 comprises 13 residues. The germline V gene encodes CDR1 SNHLY and CDR2 FYNNEI. CDR3 sequence (DNA): TGTGCCAGCAGTGGGGAGAGGAACAATGAGCAGTTCTTC. Amino acids: CASSGERNNEQFF. Complete variable domain (other parts from reference TRBV2 and TRBJ2-1): EPEVTQTPSHQVTQMGQEVILRCVPISNHLYFYWYRQILGQKVEFLVSFYNNEISEKSEIFDDQFSVERPDGSNFTLKIRSTKLEDSAMYFCASSGERNNEQFFGPGTRLTVL.

For the CDR3, the DNA is TGTGCCAGCAGTTCAACAGGGGCTAAAAGATATGGCTACACCTTC. Translation gives CASSSTGAKRYGYTF. This sequence joins TRBV2 and TRBJ1-2; 7 bases line up with TRBD1. The CDR3 extends over 15 amino acids. The V and J ends lost 5 bases and 5 bases, in that order; junction bases with no gene match: 11. Germline loops: CDR1 SNHLY, CDR2 FYNNEI.

V usage is TRBV11-2 and J usage is TRBJ2-5; D is possibly TRBD2 (6 bases). Trimming cost V 2 bases and J 5 bases, with 18 bases left between them. This CDR3 has 16 residues. Per the germline V gene, CDR1 is SGHAT and CDR2 is FQNNGV. The CDR3 protein is CASSLMGGEVPETQYF. In nucleotides, the CDR3 is TGTGCCAGCAGCTTAATGGGCGGGGAGGTTCCCGAGACCCAGTACTTC.

The CDR3 DNA sequence: TGTGCCAGCAGCTTAGCCGACACGGCAGGTTCACCCCTCCACTTT. This codes for CASSLADTAGSPLHF. The genes are TRBV7-6 and TRBJ1-6; D remains unclear. CDR1 is SGHVS, CDR2 FNYEAQ, per germline. This CDR3 region has 15 residues. Trimming shortened V by 0 bases and J by 9 bases, and 12 bases separated the two germline ends. The full variable domain, rest sourced from reference TRBV7-6 and TRBJ1-6, is GAGVSQSPRYKVTKRGQDVALRCDPISGHVSLYWYRQALGQGPEFLTYFNYEAQQDKSGLPNDRFSAERPEGSISTLTIQRTEQRDSAMYRCASSLADTAGSPLHFGNGTRLTVT.

The CDR3 here is CASSSLLTSLSPYEQYF. The CDR3, as DNA: TGTGCCAGCAGCTCCCTCCTGACTAGCCTAAGCCCATACGAGCAGTACTTC. V gene TRBV11-2 combines with J gene TRBJ2-7; 7 bases map to TRBD2. This CDR3 comprises 17 residues. Germline V gene data show CDR1 as SGHAT and CDR2 as FQNNGV. V shed 4 bases and J 4 bases; nucleotides not matched to a gene: 16.

This clone was seen a few times. The rearrangement joins TRBV19 to TRBJ1-5; a weak D match, TRBD1 (6 bases). This CDR3 has 12 residues. CDR1 and CDR2 from the germline V gene are LNHDA and SQIVND (reference sequence). The V and J ends lost 5 bases and 9 bases respectively, with 11 bases between them. The CDR3 is CASSQGMGPQHF. As DNA, the CDR3 is TGTGCCAGTAGTCAGGGGATGGGGCCCCAGCATTTT.

The J gene is TRBJ1-2, the V gene TRBV25-1, with D tentatively TRBD1 (6 bases). From germline, CDR1 is MGHDK and CDR2 SYGVNS. CDR3 length equals 15 residues. V was clipped by 2 bases and J by 2 bases, with 12 bases between them. CDR3 coding DNA: TGTGCCAGCAGTGAACCGGGACAAGTAAACTATGGCTACACCTTC. This sequence encodes CASSEPGQVNYGYTF.

The CDR3 region has the DNA TGCGCCAGCACCTCGGCGGGGCTCCGGACAGATACGCAGTATTTT. It encodes CASTSAGLRTDTQYF. The chain joins TRBV5-1 to TRBJ2-3; TRBD2 is a possible D gene (6 bases). Trimming cost V 6 bases and J 3 bases, with 17 bases left between them. Germline-derived CDR1 and CDR2 are SGHRS and YFSETQ. There are 15 residues in the CDR3.

The V gene is TRBV6-1, the J gene TRBJ1-1; 8 positions match TRBD1. Germline CDR1 and CDR2: MNHNS and SASEGT. CDR3 length: 15 amino acids. Trimming removed 3 bases from V and 3 bases from J; junction bases left unmatched: 6. The chain's CDR3 is CASSESQGAYTEAFF. CDR3 nucleotide sequence: TGTGCCAGCAGTGAGTCCCAGGGGGCGTACACTGAAGCTTTCTTT.

The chain uses TRBV13 and TRBJ1-2; 11 bases align to TRBD1. V shed 0 bases and J 4 bases; nucleotides not matched to a gene: 10. This CDR3 has 18 residues. Per the germline V gene, CDR1 is PRHDT and CDR2 is FYEKMQ (reference sequence). For the CDR3, the DNA is TGTGCCAGCAGCTTAGGGGACCTCCGGGACAGGGGGGGCTATGGCTACACCTTC. It yields the protein CASSLGDLRDRGGYGYTF.

This clone was detected only a few times. The chain joins TRBV6-5 to TRBJ2-1; D gene unclear. Looked up from germline, CDR1 is MNHEY and CDR2 is SVGAGI. V gave up 0 bases and J gave up 6 bases, with 12 bases separating them. The CDR3 sequence is 15 residues long. The chain's CDR3 is CASSYSRLVLNEQFF. CDR3 in DNA: TGTGCCAGCAGTTACTCGAGATTAGTACTCAATGAGCAGTTCTTC.

The gene calls are TRBV7-3 and TRBJ2-1, with a tentative D call TRBD2 (7 bases). V was cut by 0 bases and J by 4 bases, with 13 bases left in between. This CDR3 is 16 amino acids long. CDR1 is SGHTA and CDR2 is FQGTGA in the germline V gene. In DNA, the CDR3 is TGTGCCAGCAGCTTAACGGGGGCTAGCGGTTACAATGAGCAGTTCTTC. Its protein is CASSLTGASGYNEQFF.